The 3 T cell receptor beta chains below come from one sample, sequenced in a study of blood T cell repertoires in COVID-19. TCRdb's copy holds only in-frame clones and misses some; the assay was immunoSEQ multiplex PCR. Of about 71,000 clones listed, about 80% are singletons. Source material: peripheral blood. These receptors all stem from a man aged 25-45 years with COVID-19, enrolled during active disease.

This chain links TRBV14 with TRBJ1-1; 9 nucleotides agree with TRBD1. The junction had 8 bases not matched to a gene; V was cut back by 4 bases and J by 5 bases. This CDR3 is 15 amino acids long. Germline V gene lookup returns CDR1 SGHDN and CDR2 FVKESK. CDR3 in amino acids: CASSLPGQGFTEAFF. CDR3 nucleotide sequence: TGTGCCAGCAGCCTCCCGGGACAGGGTTTTACTGAAGCTTTCTTT.

The chain links TRBV28 to TRBJ1-5; 7 bases align to TRBD1. J gave up 4 bases and V 5 bases, and 5 bases lay outside the gene matches. Looked up from germline, CDR1 is MDHEN and CDR2 is SYDVKM. This CDR3 spans 14 amino acids. In DNA form, the CDR3 reads TGTGCCAGCAGTCAAGGACAGGTTAATCAGCCCCAGCATTTT. This gives the protein CASSQGQVNQPQHF.

The chain recombines TRBV7-8 with TRBJ2-1; 10 bases line up with TRBD2. CDR3 size: 18 residues. J gave up 10 bases and V 2 bases, and 17 bases lay outside the gene matches. Germline assignment: CDR1 SGHVS and CDR2 FQNEAQ. The CDR3 here is CASSLSGSSSGRLREQFF. The CDR3 DNA follows: TGTGCCAGCAGCTTAAGTGGATCTTCTAGCGGGAGATTGAGGGAGCAGTTCTTC. Full variable domain (rest looked up from reference TRBV7-8 and TRBJ2-1): GAGVSQSPRYKVAKRGQDVALRCDPISGHVSLFWYQQALGQGPEFLTYFQNEAQLDKSGLPSDRFFAERPEGSVSTLKIQRTQQEDSAVYLCASSLSGSSSGRLREQFFGPGTRLTVL.